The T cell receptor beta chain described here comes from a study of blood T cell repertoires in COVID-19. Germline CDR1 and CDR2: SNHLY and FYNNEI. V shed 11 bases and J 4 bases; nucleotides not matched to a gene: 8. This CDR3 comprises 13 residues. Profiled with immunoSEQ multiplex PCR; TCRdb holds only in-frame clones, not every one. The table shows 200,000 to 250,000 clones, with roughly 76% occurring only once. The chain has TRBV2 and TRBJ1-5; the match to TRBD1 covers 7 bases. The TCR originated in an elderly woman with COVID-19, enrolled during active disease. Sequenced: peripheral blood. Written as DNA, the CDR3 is TGTGCCGGGTCAGGGGGTGGGAATCAGCCCCAGCATTTT. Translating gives CAGSGGGNQPQHF.